This T cell receptor (beta chain) comes out of a study of cytomegalovirus exposure and HLA in healthy donors. Study-level points and caveats: A later analysis reportedly found that, within productive TCRs, an Asian-associated ancestry cluster had fewer N-insertions than the mean observed across the roughly 630 donors. Only CMV serostatus was available as immune exposure information. Three CMV-associated chains proved CMV antigen-specific in vitro. With further analysis later on, most CMV-associated TCR beta chains appeared HLA-restricted.

Worth noting for this clone: The antigen remains unidentified.

The PCR ran on 60 Vbeta and 13 Jbeta primers. Data came from immunoSEQ multiplex PCR; TCRdb stores just in-frame clones and leaves some out. The data show 140,000 to 150,000 clones, more than 55% seen once. Germline V lookup: CDR1 LNHDA, CDR2 SQIVND (reference sequence). The V end lost 8 bases, the J end lost 2 bases, and 6 bases lay between the germline ends. The CDR3 is 11 residues long. The sequence was obtained from a woman aged 60-75 years in good health and CMV-seronegative. The specimen sequenced was PBMCs. This chain uses TRBV19 with TRBJ2-5; D is uncertain. CDR3 region: CASLGQETQYF. The CDR3 nucleotides are TGTGCCAGTCTCGGTCAAGAGACCCAGTACTTC.